This TCR beta chain came from a study of cytomegalovirus exposure and HLA in healthy donors. Trimming removed 7 bases from V and 5 bases from J, with 14 bases in between. Germline CDR1 is MNHEY and CDR2 is SVGAGI. This CDR3 is built from 13 residues. The study ran its PCR with 60 Vbeta and 13 Jbeta primers. The table came from immunoSEQ multiplex PCR; TCRdb's copy has only in-frame clones and leaves some out. This sample has approximately 100,000 clones, with 55% to 65% found just once. Study-wide results and caveats: TCR beta sequences numbering about 17,000 were associated with HLA alleles at 0.05 false discovery rate in a later analysis.

Comment on this clone: The antigen is undetermined.

The receptor comes from a human donor in good health. J is TRBJ1-2 and V is TRBV6-5; no reliable D call. The sequenced sample consisted of PBMCs. CDR3 DNA sequence: TGTGCCAGCATGTCCGGGATTAAGTATGGCTACACCTTC. This gives the protein CASMSGIKYGYTF.